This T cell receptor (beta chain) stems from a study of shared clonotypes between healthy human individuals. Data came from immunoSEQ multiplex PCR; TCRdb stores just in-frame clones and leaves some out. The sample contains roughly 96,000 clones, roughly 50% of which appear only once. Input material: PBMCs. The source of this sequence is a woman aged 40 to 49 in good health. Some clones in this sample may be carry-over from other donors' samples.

The CDR3: CASRLWGQGDEKLFF. Written as DNA, the CDR3 is TGTGCCAGCCGCTTGTGGGGACAGGGAGATGAAAAACTGTTTTTT. J is TRBJ1-4 and V is TRBV28, with 9 bases aligning to TRBD1. The CDR3 runs to 15 residues. V trimming: 8 bases; J trimming: 6 bases; junction bases outside the gene matches: 10. From germline, CDR1 is MDHEN and CDR2 SYDVKM.